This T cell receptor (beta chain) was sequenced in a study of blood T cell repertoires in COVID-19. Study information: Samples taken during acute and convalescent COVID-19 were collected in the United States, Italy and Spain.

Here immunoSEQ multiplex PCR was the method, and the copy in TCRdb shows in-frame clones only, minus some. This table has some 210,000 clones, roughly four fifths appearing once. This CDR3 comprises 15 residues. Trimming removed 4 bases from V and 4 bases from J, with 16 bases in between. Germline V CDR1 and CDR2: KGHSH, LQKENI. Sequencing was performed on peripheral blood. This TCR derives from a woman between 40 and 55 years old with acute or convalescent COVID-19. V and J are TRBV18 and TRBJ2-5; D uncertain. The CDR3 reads CASSQTAPPGETQYF. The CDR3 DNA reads TGTGCCAGCTCACAAACGGCGCCTCCGGGAGAGACCCAGTACTTC.